This T cell receptor beta chain was profiled in a study of blood T cell repertoires in COVID-19 (dated by TCRdb to 2018 to 2021). Context from the whole study: The collaborator samples originated in the United States, Italy and Spain and spanned the acute and convalescent phases of COVID-19. The repertoires were made available in a free public database intended to serve as a resource for research on the immune response to SARS-CoV-2. Deeply sampled blood TCRbeta repertoires from subjects exposed to, actively infected with, or recovered from COVID-19 were included in the dataset. The material from the prospective study consisted of cDNA or gDNA derived from T cells, B-cell-depleted T cells, or PBMCs. The samples were drawn from the first 160 participants of the ongoing ImmuneRACE study and from some 1,300 subjects provided by 6 global collaborators. A de-identified subject ID, COVID-19 status, age in years and sex were almost always included in the sample metadata. Where available, HLA class I and class II types were obtained from metadata supplied by the sample provider rather than from assay-based typing.

In the case of this clone: Its antigen is still unknown. The record has no base qualities; no much larger clone is one base away.

The immunoSEQ Assay, a bias-controlled multiplex PCR, was used to amplify TCRbeta CDR3 regions from genomic DNA. The authors processed their data as follows. The number of nucleated cells in each sample was estimated from the amplification of reference gene primers within the assay. Sequence reads were collapsed and filtered to measure the absolute abundance of every unique TCRbeta CDR3 rearrangement. Productive Simpson clonality was computed per sample as the square root of Simpson's diversity index over productive rearrangements. TCRdb took this table from immuneACCESS and kept in-frame rearrangements with V and J called. Such tables lack part of the clones; where checked against another copy, unresolved V genes explain under half of the gap, and the rest is unexplained. The V and J calls and clone size come from that table; D and trimming were worked out from the DNA. The sample table lists just over 150,000 clones, approximately 92% of them with a count of one. The top ten clones comprise approximately 15% of the sample.

Whole blood was collected in K2EDTA tubes by collaborating institutions according to the institutions' own protocols. For TCRbeta analysis, collaborators shipped samples as frozen whole blood, isolated PBMCs, or DNA extracted from either of those sample types. Points the paper makes about the study in general: How much clinical and demographic metadata was included differed by source and by participant, and the metadata was provided uncurated.

V and J lose 2 bases and 3 bases, and a span of 8 bases separates them. The germline V gene (reference sequence) specifies WNHNN as CDR1 and SYGVQD as CDR2. The CDR3 runs 13 residues from the cysteine to the phenylalanine. The retained sequence is limited to the CDR3, 39 bases, with the frame set at the first base. The sequence came from a woman aged 40 to 49 with acute or convalescent COVID-19. The sequencing sample was made of peripheral blood. The chain is assembled from TRBV10-1 and TRBJ2-7; TRBD1 could be the D gene, as 6 bases match. For the CDR3, the sequence is CASSEGQYYEQYF. The nucleotide sequence is TGCGCCAGCAGTGAGGGACAGTACTACGAGCAGTACTTC.